Each of the 18 T cell receptor beta chains below was sequenced from the same sample in a study of T cells in Graves' hyperthyroidism and ophthalmopathy. Amplification of TCR beta CDR3 regions was performed using RNA transcripts as template. HTBI primers were the set used in a first-round RT-PCR of the TCR CDR3. TCRdb re-analysed the multiplex PCR reads in MiXCR, keeping a single row per CDR3 protein. This sample carries 550,000 to 600,000 distinct CDR3 sequences, roughly 50% of them seen once, and the ten largest clones take 15% to 20%. Sequencing was performed on peripheral blood or thyroid tissue (not recorded which). The origin of the receptors is an adult woman with Graves' disease, either hyperthyroidism or ophthalmopathy (not recorded which).

This clonotype was detected many times. The V call is TRBV5-1, the J call TRBJ2-7; D unresolved. The CDR3 has 14 residues. V lost 2 bases and J 3 bases, leaving 12 bases between the germline ends. In germline, CDR1 is SGHRS, CDR2 YFSETQ. The CDR3 region is CASSLATFFYEQYF. The CDR3 bases are TGCGCCAGCAGCTTAGCTACATTCTTCTACGAGCAGTACTTC.

This clonotype was found a few times. The chain carries TRBV25-1 and TRBJ2-3, with 13 bases fitting TRBD2. Germline V gene sequence: CDR1 MGHDK, CDR2 SYGVNS. CDR3 length equals 18 residues. Losses at the gene ends were 3 bases for V and 2 bases for J; bases not matched to a gene: 8. The CDR3 DNA reads TGTGCCAGCAGTGAGCCGGGACTAGCGGGACCCCACACAGATACGCAGTATTTT. Encoded protein: CASSEPGLAGPHTDTQYF. Using reference TRBV25-1 and TRBJ2-3 for the parts outside the CDR3, the full variable domain is EADIYQTPRYLVIGTGKKITLECSQTMGHDKMYWYQQDPGMELHLIHYSYGVNSTEKGDLSSESTVSRIRTEHFPLTLESARPSHTSQYLCASSEPGLAGPHTDTQYFGPGTRLTVL.

Many counts were recorded for this clonotype. The chain has TRBV7-6 and TRBJ1-5; D call uncertain. This CDR3 has 14 amino acids. Germline-derived CDR1 and CDR2 are SGHVS and FNYEAQ. V was clipped by 2 bases and J by 6 bases, with 11 bases between them. CDR3 DNA: TGTGCCAGCAGCTTAAATCTGAAGGGTCAGCCCCAGCATTTT. Translation gives CASSLNLKGQPQHF.

In this sample, this clonotype turned up many times. V is TRBV29-1 and J is TRBJ2-7; 10 nucleotides match TRBD2. Germline V gene data show CDR1 as SQVTM and CDR2 as ANQGSEA. V shed 7 bases, J shed 4 bases, and the junction held 4 bases outside the gene matches. CDR3 length equals 12 residues. As DNA, the CDR3 is TGCAGCGCTGGAGCGGGAGGGTACGAGCAGTACTTC. Residues: CSAGAGGYEQYF.

As for this clonotype: A junction boundary mismatches the germline segment, possibly from a read error. CDR3 sequence (DNA): TGTGCCAGCAGTCCTGACAGTCGAATGAACACTGAGGCTTTCTTT. This translates into CASSPDSRMNTEAFF. This chain joins TRBV7-9 and TRBJ1-1, with D possibly TRBD1 on 5 matching bases. Germline V CDR1 and CDR2: SEHNR, FQNEAQ (reference sequence). This CDR3 comprises 15 residues. Complete variable domain (other parts from reference TRBV7-9 and TRBJ1-1): DTGVSQNPRHKITKRGQNVTFRCDPISEHNRLYWYRQTLGQGPEFLTYFQNEAQLEKSRLLSDRFSAERPKGSFSTLEIQRTEQGDSAMYLCASSPDSRMNTEAFFGQGTRLTVV.

The CDR3 DNA follows: TGTGCCACCAGCAGTTACAACCCAGGGGCGCGGGATCAGCCCCAGCATTTT. It yields the protein CATSSYNPGARDQPQHF. The chain links TRBV24-1 to TRBJ1-5, with D possibly being TRBD1 (6 bases). V was trimmed by 7 bases and J by 5 bases, leaving 23 bases between them. Looked up from germline, CDR1 is KGHDR and CDR2 is SFDVKD. The CDR3 spans 17 residues.

This chain uses TRBV10-1 with TRBJ1-3; D ambiguous. Per the germline V gene, CDR1 is WNHNN and CDR2 is SYGVQD (reference sequence). V was cut by 0 bases and J by 7 bases, with 7 bases left in between. The CDR3 length is 13 residues. The CDR3 DNA follows: TGCGCCAGCAGTGAGTCGACCGCGAACACCATATATTTT. Translation gives CASSESTANTIYF.

In this sample, this clonotype turned up many times. The V gene is TRBV12-3 or TRBV12-4, the J gene TRBJ2-5, with D tentatively TRBD2 (6 bases). The CDR3 length is 17 residues. Trimming stripped 5 bases from V and 7 bases from J, with 26 bases between. The CDR3 bases are TGTGCCAGCAGTCCAGGGACCACTGAGACTAGTCGGGCGACCCAGTACTTC. Amino acid sequence: CASSPGTTETSRATQYF.

This clonotype was picked up many times. The chain has TRBV5-1 and TRBJ1-1; 7 bases match TRBD1. The CDR3 spans 16 residues. Unmatched junction bases numbered 11, after V lost 3 bases and J lost 3 bases. The V gene's germline CDR1 is SGHRS and CDR2 YFSETQ. CDR3 sequence (DNA): TGCGCCAGCAGCTGGGGGGAACAGGGGCGGGACACTGAAGCTTTCTTT. Its protein product is CASSWGEQGRDTEAFF.

The genes are TRBV12-3 or TRBV12-4 and TRBJ1-1, with 7 positions matching TRBD1. The length of the CDR3 is 18 residues. V was clipped by 7 bases and J by 5 bases; unmatched bases: 22. The CDR3 coding sequence is TGTGCCAGCACTATAGCAGGGGGTGGATGGGGGCGGAGGACTGAAGCTTTCTTT. Residues: CASTIAGGGWGRRTEAFF.

The chain joins TRBV29-1 to TRBJ1-1, with D perhaps TRBD1 (5 bases). The germline V gene has CDR1 SQVTM and CDR2 ANQGSEA. The CDR3 spans 14 residues. V was pared by 1 base and J by 1 base, with 10 bases between. Written as DNA, the CDR3 is TGCAGCGTTGAAGGCCGGGACGGGAACACTGAAGCTTTCTTT. Protein product: CSVEGRDGNTEAFF.

This clonotype was observed at least ten times. The chain has TRBV25-1 and TRBJ1-4; a possible D gene is TRBD1 (5 bases). This CDR3 region has 13 residues. Between the trimmed V and J ends, which lost 4 bases and 7 bases, there was a span of 10 bases. CDR1 and CDR2 from the germline V gene are MGHDK and SYGVNS. Written as DNA, the CDR3 is TGTGCCAGCAGTGGAACCGGGGGTGAAAAACTGTTTTTT. Amino acids: CASSGTGGEKLFF.

At least ten counts were recorded for this clonotype. The chain links TRBV19 to TRBJ1-3; D remains ambiguous. Germline V gene lookup returns CDR1 LNHDA and CDR2 SQIVND (reference sequence). Between the trimmed V and J ends, which lost 8 bases and 0 bases, there was a span of 8 bases. CDR3 size: 13 residues. CDR3 in amino acids: CASQRSSGNTIYF. The CDR3, as DNA: TGTGCCAGTCAGAGAAGCTCTGGAAACACCATATATTTT.

In its sample, this clonotype was seen many times. The V and J genes are TRBV10-2 and TRBJ2-7, with D unresolved. The V gene's germline CDR1 is WSHSY and CDR2 SAAADI. This CDR3 has 13 amino acids. Trimming removed 5 bases at V and 3 bases at J, with 11 bases between. The CDR3 nucleotides are TGCGCCAGCAGTATGGCCAGCAACTACGAGCAGTACTTC. This gives the protein CASSMASNYEQYF.

This rearrangement joins TRBV24-1 to TRBJ1-5, with D possibly TRBD1 on 5 matching bases. The germline gives CDR1 KGHDR, CDR2 SFDVKD. This CDR3 region has 14 residues. V was clipped by 6 bases and J by 0 bases, with 8 bases between them. The DNA of the CDR3 is TGTGCCACCAGTTACACAGGTAGCAATCAGCCCCAGCATTTT. Translated: CATSYTGSNQPQHF.

V and J are TRBV20-1 and TRBJ2-5; weak D call: TRBD2 (5 bases). The CDR3 is 11 residues long. The germline gives CDR1 DFQATT, CDR2 SNEGSKA (reference sequence). Trimming took 6 bases from V and 5 from J, leaving 10 bases between them. CDR3 region: CSAFRGETQYF. The CDR3 coding sequence is TGCAGTGCGTTCCGCGGGGAGACCCAGTACTTC.

This clonotype occurred many times. This sequence joins TRBV28 and TRBJ1-5; 9 bases agree with TRBD1. The germline CDR1 and CDR2 sequences are MDHEN and SYDVKM. V was clipped by 6 bases and J by 5 bases; unmatched bases: 5. This CDR3 comprises 14 residues. CDR3 in DNA: TGTGCCAGCAGGAACACAGGGGGCTATCAGCCCCAGCATTTT. Translated, it gives CASRNTGGYQPQHF.

The rearrangement links TRBV29-1 to TRBJ2-6; 10 bases line up with TRBD1. V lost 6 bases and J lost 4; bases outside the gene matches: 3. Germline CDR1 SQVTM, CDR2 ANQGSEA. This CDR3 region has 14 residues. CDR3 sequence (DNA): TGCAGCGTCAGACAGGGGGCGGGGGCCAACGTCCTGACTTTC. It is translated as CSVRQGAGANVLTF.